This T cell receptor (beta chain) derives from a study of T cells after yellow fever vaccination (dated by TCRdb to the late 2010s). For context, the study as a whole: Libraries from fractions with low cell numbers were prepared with the SMART-Seq v4 Ultra Low Input RNA kit. Blood was drawn at multiple timepoints before and after primary and secondary immunization, with bulk PBMC replicates and cell subsets isolated. To follow T-cell clones before and after both primary and booster YFV17D yellow fever vaccination, bulk TCR alpha and beta repertoires underwent longitudinal sequencing. Two healthy male donors made up the cohort, one aged 18 to 30 years and the other aged 30 to 39 years. Study-wide findings and limitations: Compared with the primary T-cell response, the secondary T-cell response was faster but weaker, reaching its peak on day 5 rather than on day 15. A small fraction of clonotypes appeared in both the CD4 and CD8 compartments, likely as a result of convergent recombination. Because the study included only two donors, the extent to which the findings can be generalized is limited. After the booster, most of the clones that had expanded following primary vaccination were detected again (about 95% of CD4 and 88% of CD8), which suggests that memory was broadly maintained. FACS-sorted repertoires could contain abundant contaminating clonotypes from the bulk population, so computational filtering was required.

The treatment or condition tag for this specimen amounts to: live attenuated yellow fever vaccine strain. Two biological replicates of bulk PBMCs were collected at each blood-draw timepoint. PBMCs were isolated from peripheral blood using a standard Ficoll-Paque protocol. RNA was extracted with TriZol from bulk PBMCs, CD4 and CD8 fractions, and dextramer-positive and dextramer-negative fractions. From the germline V gene (reference sequence), CDR1 is LGHDT and CDR2 is YNNKEL. From the cysteine up to the phenylalanine, the CDR3 has a length of 14 residues. Kept here is only the CDR3 DNA, which spans 42 bases and is read in frame from base 1. The V and J ends are trimmed by 1 base and 3 bases, leaving 7 bases between them. The instrument was an Illumina NovaSeq 6000. TCR cDNA was synthesized by 5'RACE template switching, through which a universal primer site and unique molecular identifiers were introduced. Priming of cDNA synthesis was performed from both the TCR alpha and TCR beta constant segments. Libraries were amplified in two PCR steps, with sample barcodes and sequencing adapters added in the second step. Sequencing of the libraries was done on either Illumina HiSeq 2500 (2x100 bp) or NovaSeq (2x150 bp). In the authors' own workflow: MIGEC handled demultiplexing of reads and collapsing into UMI consensus sequences, while MiXCR performed V(D)J alignment. Vaccine-responding clonotypes were defined with edgeR using replicate PBMC samples, requiring FDR below 0.01 and a log2 fold change above 5 up to day 15. CD4 or CD8 identity was assigned to each bulk clonotype according to whether the clonotype was present at higher abundance in the sequenced CD4 repertoire or the sequenced CD8 repertoire. TCRdb reworked the public reads: Q25 trimming with fastp, MiXCR clone assembly, productive beta chains retained. All rows with the same CDR3 protein become a single entry with the most common DNA and genes. None of the V and J calls come from the authors' own analysis; TCRdb made them. In this sample the table shows about 310,000 distinct CDR3 sequences, about 3.5% of which occur a single time. The ten largest clones represent 20% to 25% of the sample.

This clonotype occurred many times. Its antigen target is currently unknown. No much larger clone is present one base from it, and per-base qualities are unavailable. This TCR was recovered from a young man who received the YFV17D yellow fever vaccine. The material was PBMCs, obtained on the day of the yellow fever booster vaccination. This receptor chain uses TRBV3-1 and TRBJ2-1; TRBD2 is a possible D gene, resting on 5 matching bases. The CDR3 protein sequence reads: CASSQVAGYNEQFF. The sequenced DNA is TGTGCCAGCAGCCAAGTCGCGGGCTACAATGAGCAGTTCTTC.